The entry that follows covers one T cell receptor (beta chain) sequence. Assay used: immunoSEQ multiplex PCR; TCRdb lists only in-frame clones, some missing. The sample has approximately 1,500,000 clones, approximately 96% seen once. Each donor was a Caucasian adult residing in Nashville, Tennessee. These data come from a study of shared clonotypes between healthy human individuals. With 0 bases clipped from V and 5 bases from J, the junction kept 6 bases outside the gene matches. Germline values: CDR1 SGDLS, CDR2 YYNGEE. This CDR3 comprises 16 residues. Sample: naive CD4+ T cells sorted from blood. Documented subset: CD45RA+ positively selected. This receptor was identified in a man aged 30 to 45 in good health. The gene calls are TRBV9 and TRBJ2-3; 10 positions match TRBD2. CDR3 sequence: CASSVGVAGGQDTQYF. The DNA of the CDR3 is TGTGCCAGCAGCGTAGGGGTAGCGGGAGGCCAAGATACGCAGTATTTT.